This T cell receptor (beta chain) was documented in a study of blood T cell repertoires in COVID-19. As for the study in general: COVID-19 samples from acute and convalescent phases originated in the United States, Italy and Spain. Nucleic acid was either cDNA or gDNA, and it came from T cells, B-cell-depleted T cells, or PBMCs.

Original analysis: The assay estimated nucleated cells by amplifying reference gene primers. Measured with immunoSEQ multiplex PCR; TCRdb has only the in-frame clones, and not every one. The DNA gave D and trimming, while V, J and clone size come from that table. The data contain some 89,000 clones, about 85% of them singletons. The V end was cut by 0 bases, the J end by 18 bases, with 18 bases between. The germline CDR1 and CDR2 sequences are SGHTA and FQGNSA. The CDR3 extends over 14 amino acids. The source is a man in his sixties with acute or convalescent COVID-19. The rearrangement joins TRBV7-2 to TRBJ1-6; D ambiguous. Sequencing used peripheral blood. CDR3 nucleotides: TGTGCCAGCAGCTTAGCGGATAAGAGGGAGCCGTCCCACTTT. Protein: CASSLADKREPSHF.